This T cell receptor beta chain came from a study of radiation and T cells in renal cell carcinoma. The study's findings and limits: In blood, top tumor clones expanded by 2 weeks, shrinking by 4.

As to time point: baseline pretreatment blood. This sample's treatment: 15 Gy SBRT to primary tumor, nephrectomy 4 weeks later. With regard to this clone: The antigen is undetermined.

V shed 5 bases and J shed 2 bases, with 13 bases lying between them. The CDR3 has 16 residues. Germline V gene lookup returns CDR1 SGHTA and CDR2 FQGNSA. Sequenced by immunoSEQ multiplex PCR; TCRdb stores in-frame clones only, minus some. The sample includes 130,000 or so clones, over 75% of them seen just once. The receptor's source is a woman between 50 and 59 years old with renal cell carcinoma. V and J are TRBV7-2 and TRBJ2-6; D tentatively reads TRBD1 or TRBD2 (5 bases each). The starting material was blood, obtained from a patient whose treatment included radiotherapy and nephrectomy. The CDR3 DNA is TGTGCCAGCAGCCAGGGACGGTCCCCTGGGGCCAACGTCCTGACTTTC. The encoded protein is CASSQGRSPGANVLTF.